This T cell receptor (beta chain) was identified during a study of shared clonotypes between healthy human individuals. Per germline, CDR1 MNHNY and CDR2 SVGAGI (reference sequence). V lost 7 bases, J lost 8 bases, and 12 bases lay in between. CDR3 length: 12 amino acids. Replicate PCRs for unsorted PBMC used around 280 ng DNA (about 30,000 T cell genomes). Data came from immunoSEQ multiplex PCR; TCRdb stores just in-frame clones and leaves some out. The sample has about 510,000 clones, over 75% seen once; the top ten hold roughly an eighth. This chain connects TRBV6-6 to TRBJ2-1; a weak D match, TRBD2 (6 bases). Sequenced input: PBMCs. The source of this sequence is a woman aged 40 to 50 in good health. Some clones in this sample may be carry-over from other donors' samples. DNA of the CDR3: TGTGCCAGCACCACTGAGCGGGATGAGCAGTTCTTC. The encoded protein is CASTTERDEQFF.